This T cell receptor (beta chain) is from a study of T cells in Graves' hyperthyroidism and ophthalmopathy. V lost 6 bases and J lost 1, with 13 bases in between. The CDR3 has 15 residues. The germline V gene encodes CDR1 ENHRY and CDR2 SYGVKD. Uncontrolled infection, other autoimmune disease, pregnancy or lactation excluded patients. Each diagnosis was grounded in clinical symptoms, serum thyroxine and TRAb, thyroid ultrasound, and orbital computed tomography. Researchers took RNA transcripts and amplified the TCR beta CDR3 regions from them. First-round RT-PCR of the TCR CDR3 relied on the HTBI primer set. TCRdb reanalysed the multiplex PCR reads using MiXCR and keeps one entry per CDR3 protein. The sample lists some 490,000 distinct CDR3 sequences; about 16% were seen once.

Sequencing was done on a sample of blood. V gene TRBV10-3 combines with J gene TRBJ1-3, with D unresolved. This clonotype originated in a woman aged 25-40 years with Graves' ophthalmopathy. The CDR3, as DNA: TGTGCCATCAGCGCCCAAGATGGTTCTGGAAACACCATATATTTT. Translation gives CAISAQDGSGNTIYF.